The 27 T cell receptor beta chains below were found in one sample sequenced in a study of identifying expanded T cells in peripheral blood. TCRdb's copy holds only in-frame clones and misses some; the assay was immunoSEQ multiplex PCR. The data show some 97,000 clones, over 75% seen once. The sample was blood. Receptors originate from a person aged 18-70 years in good health.

The chain employs TRBV6-6 and TRBJ2-7; possibly TRBD2 for D (7 bases). Per germline, CDR1 MNHNY and CDR2 SVGAGI (reference sequence). Trimming removed 0 bases at V and 5 bases at J, with 14 bases between. The CDR3 totals 15 residues. This CDR3 reads CASSYSFGGADEQYF. CDR3 nucleotide sequence: TGTGCCAGCAGTTACTCGTTTGGGGGGGCCGACGAGCAGTACTTC.

V and J are TRBV29-1 and TRBJ2-2, with TRBD1 as a possible D gene (6 bases). Looked up from germline, CDR1 is SQVTM and CDR2 is ANQGSEA. CDR3 length equals 13 residues. V was shortened by 7 bases and J by 8 bases, with 17 bases between the two germline ends. The CDR3 DNA reads TGCAGCGCCATGGGGGCCGGCAGGGGGGAGCTGTTTTTT. Protein product: CSAMGAGRGELFF.

This clone was detected only a few times. This chain joins TRBV19 and TRBJ2-2, with 7 bases matching TRBD1. Germline V gene data show CDR1 as LNHDA and CDR2 as SQIVND (reference sequence). V was clipped by 7 bases and J by 5 bases; unmatched bases: 16. The CDR3 has 17 residues. The CDR3 DNA reads TGTGCCAGTAACCAAGGATTACAGGGGCGAGGGACCGGGGAGCTGTTTTTT. This gives the protein CASNQGLQGRGTGELFF.

This chain connects TRBV2 to TRBJ2-2, with 8 bases identical to TRBD1. Per the germline V gene, CDR1 is SNHLY and CDR2 is FYNNEI. V was pared by 8 bases and J by 0 bases, with 2 bases of the junction left unmatched. CDR3 length: 14 residues. This chain's CDR3 is CASDRGPNTGELFF. CDR3 sequence (DNA): TGTGCCAGCGACAGGGGACCGAACACCGGGGAGCTGTTTTTT.

The chain carries TRBV5-6 and TRBJ2-2; TRBD1 might be the D (6 bases). Between the trimmed V and J ends, which lost 2 bases and 5 bases, there was a span of 13 bases. Germline CDR1 and CDR2: SGHDT and YYEEEE. The length of the CDR3 is 15 residues. CDR3 in DNA: TGTGCCAGCAGCTTCCTACAGGGACGAACCGGGGAGCTGTTTTTT. Translated, it gives CASSFLQGRTGELFF.

The rearrangement links TRBV29-1 to TRBJ2-3, with 7 bases lining up with TRBD1. Germline V gives CDR1 SQVTM, CDR2 ANQGSEA. The junction had 18 bases not matched to a gene; V was cut back by 6 bases and J by 0 bases. This CDR3 region has 18 residues. CDR3 nucleotides: TGCAGCGTAAAGGGTTACACAGGGATACAGGGGAGCACAGATACGCAGTATTTT. This encodes CSVKGYTGIQGSTDTQYF.

CDR3 protein: CASILDRGLYNEQFF. The CDR3 DNA reads as TGTGCCAGCATCCTCGACAGGGGGCTCTACAATGAGCAGTTCTTC. The chain uses TRBV28 and TRBJ2-1; TRBD1 matches 10 bases. The ends lost 7 bases at V and 3 bases at J; junction bases unmatched: 6. The CDR3 consists of 15 residues. Germline CDR1 is MDHEN and CDR2 is SYDVKM.

The gene calls are TRBV2 and TRBJ1-1, with D unresolved. This CDR3 has 16 residues. With 4 bases removed from V and 3 bases from J, the gap between germline ends came to 18 bases. Per germline, CDR1 SNHLY and CDR2 FYNNEI. The CDR3 DNA reads TGTGCCAGCAGTGGGTTTATTGACCGCGGTTACACTGAAGCTTTCTTT. Residues: CASSGFIDRGYTEAFF.

The chain combines TRBV5-1 with TRBJ2-3, with D tentatively TRBD1 (6 bases). Trimming left V 4 bases short and J 0 bases short, with 15 bases between. The CDR3 sequence is 16 residues long. Germline CDR1 reads SGHRS; CDR2 reads YFSETQ. DNA of the CDR3: TGCGCCAGCAGCCCGCCCTTAGACAGGAGCACAGATACGCAGTATTTT. Its translation is CASSPPLDRSTDTQYF. The complete variable domain, with remaining parts taken from reference TRBV5-1 and TRBJ2-3, reads KAGVTQTPRYLIKTRGQQVTLSCSPISGHRSVSWYQQTPGQGLQFLFEYFSETQRNKGNFPGRFSGRQFSNSRSEMNVSTLELGDSALYLCASSPPLDRSTDTQYFGPGTRLTVL.

This clone appeared a single time. The chain links TRBV5-6 to TRBJ1-1; TRBD1 matches at 10 bases. Germline values: CDR1 SGHDT, CDR2 YYEEEE. There are 16 residues in the CDR3. With V trimmed by 0 bases and J by 4 bases, 6 bases remained unmatched. CDR3 bases: TGTGCCAGCAGCTTGGGACAGGGGGCGTTGGGCACTGAAGCTTTCTTT. Encoded protein: CASSLGQGALGTEAFF.

J is TRBJ1-3 and V is TRBV30, with 7 bases lining up with TRBD1. The trim removed 2 bases at V and 9 bases at J, leaving 10 bases unmatched. Germline V CDR1 and CDR2: GTSNPN, SVGIG (reference sequence). CDR3 length equals 14 residues. This chain's CDR3 is CAWSKQGKGSTIYF. DNA of the CDR3: TGTGCCTGGAGTAAACAGGGGAAGGGTAGCACCATATATTTT. Full variable domain (outside the CDR3, taken from reference TRBV30 and TRBJ1-3): SQTIHQWPATLVQPVGSPLSLECTVEGTSNPNLYWYRQAAGRGLQLLFYSVGIGQISSEVPQNLSASRPQDRQFILSSKKLLLSDSGFYLCAWSKQGKGSTIYFGEGSWLTVV.

V and J are TRBV10-3 and TRBJ2-7, with D uncertain. CDR1 is ENHRY, CDR2 SYGVKD, per germline. This CDR3 region has 12 residues. Trimming removed 6 bases from V and 6 bases from J, with 12 bases in between. The CDR3: CAISPTSLEQYF. DNA for the CDR3: TGTGCCATCAGCCCGACGTCTCTCGAGCAGTACTTC.

The chain uses TRBV2 and TRBJ1-1, with 8 bases matching TRBD1. Germline values: CDR1 SNHLY, CDR2 FYNNEI. Trimming at V came to 7 bases and at J to 4 bases, leaving 8 bases not matched to a gene. The CDR3 length is 14 residues. The CDR3 coding sequence is TGTGCCAGCAACGACAGGGGCCCCCCCACTGAAGCTTTCTTT. Translated, it gives CASNDRGPPTEAFF.

This chain links TRBV19 with TRBJ2-5, with D perhaps matching TRBD2 (6 bases). Trimming stripped 7 bases from V and 5 bases from J, with 26 bases between. The CDR3 length is 17 residues. Germline values: CDR1 LNHDA, CDR2 SQIVND (reference sequence). CDR3: CASTPGPRPGTPETQYF. The CDR3 nucleotides are TGTGCCAGTACCCCGGGCCCCCGCCCCGGGACTCCGGAGACCCAGTACTTC.

V gene TRBV7-7 combines with J gene TRBJ2-1; TRBD2 matches 8 bases. With 8 bases clipped from V and 7 bases from J, the junction kept 7 bases outside the gene matches. CDR1 is SSHAT, CDR2 FNYEAQ, per germline (reference sequence). The CDR3 consists of 13 residues. Here the CDR3 DNA reads TGTGCCAGCGGCCTAGCGGGTGGGAATGAGCAGTTCTTC. Protein: CASGLAGGNEQFF. Drawing the rest from reference TRBV7-7 and TRBJ2-1, the complete variable domain is GAGVSQSPRYKVTKRGQDVTLRCDPISSHATLYWYQQALGQGPEFLTYFNYEAQPDKSGLPSDRFSAERPEGSISTLTIQRTEQRDSAMYRCASGLAGGNEQFFGPGTRLTVL.

A note on this clone: Other DNA sequences in the same sample also yield this CDR3. The J gene is TRBJ1-2, the V gene TRBV5-6; 7 positions agree with TRBD1. Unmatched junction bases numbered 5, after V lost 4 bases and J lost 2 bases. Germline CDR1 reads SGHDT; CDR2 reads YYEEEE. The CDR3 extends over 14 amino acids. CDR3 in amino acids: CASSLGTVNYGYTF. The CDR3, as DNA: TGTGCCAGCAGCCTCGGGACAGTCAACTATGGCTACACCTTC.

The chain has TRBV2 and TRBJ2-6; 8 bases map to TRBD1. CDR1 SNHLY and CDR2 FYNNEI come from the germline V gene. V trimming: 6 bases; J trimming: 0 bases; junction bases outside the gene matches: 1. This CDR3 has 15 amino acids. CDR3 protein: CASRDRASGANVLTF. The CDR3 bases are TGTGCCAGCAGGGACAGGGCCTCTGGGGCCAACGTCCTGACTTTC. The full variable domain, with the rest looked up from reference TRBV2 and TRBJ2-6, is EPEVTQTPSHQVTQMGQEVILRCVPISNHLYFYWYRQILGQKVEFLVSFYNNEISEKSEIFDDQFSVERPDGSNFTLKIRSTKLEDSAMYFCASRDRASGANVLTFGAGSRLTVL.

The chain has TRBV7-7 and TRBJ2-5; 7 bases fit TRBD2. The V segment lost 5 bases and the J segment 5 bases; nucleotides outside the gene matches: 8. Germline V gives CDR1 SSHAT, CDR2 FNYEAQ (reference sequence). This CDR3 contains 14 residues. The CDR3 DNA reads as TGTGCCAGCAGCGGAACCGGGGGGTGGGAGACCCAGTACTTC. It encodes CASSGTGGWETQYF.

In this sample, this clone turned up once. The chain employs TRBV4-2 and TRBJ2-3; 11 bases map to TRBD1. After removal of 0 bases from V and 4 bases from J, the junction contained 3 bases not matched to a gene. Germline CDR1 is LGHNA and CDR2 is YNFKEQ. The CDR3 loop spans 16 amino acids. CDR3 loop: CASSQDWGQGADTQYF. The CDR3 nucleotides are TGTGCCAGCAGCCAAGATTGGGGACAGGGGGCAGATACGCAGTATTTT.

This clone was picked up one time. This sequence joins TRBV5-1 and TRBJ1-3; D is uncertain. Trimming took 3 bases from V and 7 from J, leaving 5 bases between them. Looked up from germline, CDR1 is SGHRS and CDR2 is YFSETQ. The CDR3 consists of 11 residues. CDR3 sequence reads: CASSSHNTIYF. CDR3 bases: TGCGCCAGCAGCTCCCACAACACCATATATTTT.

The rearrangement links TRBV27 to TRBJ2-1; 13 bases are a match to TRBD2. The CDR3 covers 14 residues. Germline V lookup: CDR1 MNHEY, CDR2 SMNVEV (reference sequence). V shed 6 bases and J 11 bases; nucleotides not matched to a gene: 7. CDR3 in DNA: TGTGCCAGCAGACTAGCGGGAGGGCCAGATAAGCAGTTCTTC. As protein: CASRLAGGPDKQFF.

The chain links TRBV7-3 to TRBJ1-4, with D tentatively TRBD1 (5 bases). The CDR3 is 15 residues long. Germline-derived CDR1 and CDR2 are SGHTA and FQGTGA. Trimming left V 1 base short and J 4 bases short, with 10 bases between. The CDR3 nucleotides read TGTGCCAGCAGCTTAATTGGGGGGGTTAATGAAAAACTGTTTTTT. This gives the protein CASSLIGGVNEKLFF.

The chain couples TRBV19 to TRBJ1-1, with 10 positions matching TRBD1. The CDR3 is made up of 12 amino acids. Trimming removed 5 bases from V and 8 bases from J; junction bases left unmatched: 2. Looked up from germline, CDR1 is LNHDA and CDR2 is SQIVND (reference sequence). The CDR3 DNA reads TGTGCCAGTAGTTGGACAGGGGGGGAAGCTTTCTTT. Its protein product is CASSWTGGEAFF. The complete variable domain, with remaining parts taken from reference TRBV19 and TRBJ1-1, reads DGGITQSPKYLFRKEGQNVTLSCEQNLNHDAMYWYRQDPGQGLRLIYYSQIVNDFQKGDIAEGYSVSREKKESFPLTVTSAQKNPTAFYLCASSWTGGEAFFGQGTRLTVV.

The chain carries TRBV10-3 and TRBJ1-1; D remains ambiguous. Looked up from germline, CDR1 is ENHRY and CDR2 is SYGVKD. V gave up 3 bases and J gave up 5 bases, with 7 bases separating them. This CDR3 comprises 12 residues. CDR3 nucleotide sequence: TGTGCCATCAGTGAAGTGCAGACTGAAGCTTTCTTT. It is translated as CAISEVQTEAFF.

The chain is built from TRBV5-1 and TRBJ1-1; D gene unclear. CDR1 is SGHRS and CDR2 is YFSETQ in the germline V gene. This CDR3 region has 14 residues. V was shortened by 4 bases and J by 2 bases, with 12 bases between the two germline ends. The CDR3 is CASSLDGFNTEAFF. DNA of the CDR3: TGCGCCAGCAGCCTGGACGGCTTTAACACTGAAGCTTTCTTT.

The V and J genes are TRBV29-1 and TRBJ2-7; D could derive from TRBD1 or TRBD2 (5 bases each). The CDR3 has 13 residues. Germline CDR1 SQVTM, CDR2 ANQGSEA. The germline V and J ends were trimmed by 4 bases and 7 bases, with 17 bases remaining between them. The CDR3 sequence: CSVGEGKAREQYF. In DNA, the CDR3 is TGCAGCGTTGGAGAGGGGAAGGCTCGGGAGCAGTACTTC.

The rearrangement links TRBV5-1 to TRBJ2-7; perhaps TRBD2 as D (5 bases). Per germline, CDR1 SGHRS and CDR2 YFSETQ. The length of the CDR3 is 15 residues. The V gene lost 0 bases and the J gene lost 7 bases, with 17 bases spanning the gap. The CDR3 region has the DNA TGCGCCAGCAGCTTGGGTAGGACCACGGGGTTGGAGCAGTACTTC. As protein: CASSLGRTTGLEQYF.